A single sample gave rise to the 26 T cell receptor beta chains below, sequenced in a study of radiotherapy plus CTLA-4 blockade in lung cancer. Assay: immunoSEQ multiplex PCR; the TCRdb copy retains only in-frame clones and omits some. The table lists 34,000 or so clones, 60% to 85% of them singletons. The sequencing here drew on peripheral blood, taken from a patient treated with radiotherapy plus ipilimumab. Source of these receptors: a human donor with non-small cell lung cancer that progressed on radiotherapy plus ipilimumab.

CDR3 residues: CSAGSRAMNTEAFF. CDR3 bases: TGCAGCGCCGGATCGCGGGCCATGAACACTGAAGCTTTCTTT. This chain joins TRBV29-1 and TRBJ1-1, with no clear D. This CDR3 is built from 14 residues. Trimming stripped 7 bases from V and 0 bases from J, with 15 bases between. Germline assignment: CDR1 SQVTM and CDR2 ANQGSEA. Looking up the rest from reference TRBV29-1 and TRBJ1-1 gives the full variable domain: SAVISQKPSRDICQRGTSLTIQCQVDSQVTMMFWYRQQPGQSLTLIATANQGSEATYESGFVIDKFPISRPNLTFSTLTVSNMSPEDSSIYLCSAGSRAMNTEAFFGQGTRLTVV.

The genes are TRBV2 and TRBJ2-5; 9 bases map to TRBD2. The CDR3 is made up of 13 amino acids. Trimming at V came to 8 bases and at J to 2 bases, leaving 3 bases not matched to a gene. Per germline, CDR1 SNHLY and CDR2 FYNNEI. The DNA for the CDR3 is TGTGCCAGCGAGAGCGGGGGGCAAGAGACCCAGTACTTC. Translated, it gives CASESGGQETQYF.

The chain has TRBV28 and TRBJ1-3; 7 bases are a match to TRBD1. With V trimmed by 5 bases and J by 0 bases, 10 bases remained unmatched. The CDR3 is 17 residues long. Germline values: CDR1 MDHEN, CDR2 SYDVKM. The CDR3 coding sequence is TGTGCCAGCAGTCCCCCGACAGGGCCAAGCTCTGGAAACACCATATATTTT. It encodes CASSPPTGPSSGNTIYF.

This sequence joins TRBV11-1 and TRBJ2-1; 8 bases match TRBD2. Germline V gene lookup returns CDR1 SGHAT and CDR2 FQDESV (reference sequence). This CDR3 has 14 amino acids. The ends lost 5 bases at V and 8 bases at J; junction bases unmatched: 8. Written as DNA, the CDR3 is TGTGCCAGCAGCCCCTTAAGCGGGAGCGATGAGCAGTTCTTC. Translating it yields CASSPLSGSDEQFF.

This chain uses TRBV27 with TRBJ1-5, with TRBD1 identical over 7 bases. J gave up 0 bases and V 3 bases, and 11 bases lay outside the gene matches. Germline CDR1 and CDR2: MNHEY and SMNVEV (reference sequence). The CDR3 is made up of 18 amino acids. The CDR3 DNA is TGTGCCAGCAGTTTTACGACAGGGCAGATCTATAGCAATCAGCCCCAGCATTTT. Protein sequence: CASSFTTGQIYSNQPQHF.

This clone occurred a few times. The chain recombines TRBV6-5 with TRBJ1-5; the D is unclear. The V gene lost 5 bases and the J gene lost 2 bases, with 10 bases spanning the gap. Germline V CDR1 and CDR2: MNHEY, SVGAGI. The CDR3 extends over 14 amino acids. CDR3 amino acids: CASSAVSGNQPQHF. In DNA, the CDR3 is TGTGCCAGCAGTGCGGTATCGGGCAATCAGCCCCAGCATTTT.

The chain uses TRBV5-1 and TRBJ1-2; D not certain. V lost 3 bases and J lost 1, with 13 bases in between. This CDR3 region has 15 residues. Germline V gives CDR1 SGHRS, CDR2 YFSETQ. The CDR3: CASSSVTSFNYGYTF. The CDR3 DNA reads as TGCGCCAGCAGCTCAGTTACCAGTTTTAACTATGGCTACACCTTC.

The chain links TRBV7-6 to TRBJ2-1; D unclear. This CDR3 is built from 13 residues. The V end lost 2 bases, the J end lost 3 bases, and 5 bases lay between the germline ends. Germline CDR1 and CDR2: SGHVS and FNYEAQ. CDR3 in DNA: TGTGCCAGCAGCTTACGGAACTACAATGAGCAGTTCTTC. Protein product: CASSLRNYNEQFF.

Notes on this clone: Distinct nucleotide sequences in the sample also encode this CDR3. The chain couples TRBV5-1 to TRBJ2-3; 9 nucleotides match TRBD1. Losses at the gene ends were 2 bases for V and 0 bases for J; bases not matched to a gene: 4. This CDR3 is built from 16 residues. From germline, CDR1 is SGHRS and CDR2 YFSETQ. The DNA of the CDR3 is TGCGCCAGCAGCTTTACAGGGGGCCTAAGCACAGATACGCAGTATTTT. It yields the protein CASSFTGGLSTDTQYF. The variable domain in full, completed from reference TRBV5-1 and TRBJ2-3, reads KAGVTQTPRYLIKTRGQQVTLSCSPISGHRSVSWYQQTPGQGLQFLFEYFSETQRNKGNFPGRFSGRQFSNSRSEMNVSTLELGDSALYLCASSFTGGLSTDTQYFGPGTRLTVL.

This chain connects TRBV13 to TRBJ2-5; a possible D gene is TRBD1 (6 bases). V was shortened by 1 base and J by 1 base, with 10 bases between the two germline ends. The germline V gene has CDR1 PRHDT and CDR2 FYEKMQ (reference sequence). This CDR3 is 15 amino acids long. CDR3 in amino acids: CASSLDGGLQETQYF. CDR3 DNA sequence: TGTGCCAGCAGCTTAGATGGGGGCCTCCAAGAGACCCAGTACTTC.

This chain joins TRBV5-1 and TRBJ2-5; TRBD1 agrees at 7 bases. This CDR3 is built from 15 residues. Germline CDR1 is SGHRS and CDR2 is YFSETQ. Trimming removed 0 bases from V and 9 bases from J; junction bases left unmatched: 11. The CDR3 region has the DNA TGCGCCAGCAGCTTGGCGGGCCGGGACAGCCAGCCCCAGTACTTC. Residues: CASSLAGRDSQPQYF. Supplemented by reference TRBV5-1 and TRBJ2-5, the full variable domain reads KAGVTQTPRYLIKTRGQQVTLSCSPISGHRSVSWYQQTPGQGLQFLFEYFSETQRNKGNFPGRFSGRQFSNSRSEMNVSTLELGDSALYLCASSLAGRDSQPQYFGPGTRLLVL.

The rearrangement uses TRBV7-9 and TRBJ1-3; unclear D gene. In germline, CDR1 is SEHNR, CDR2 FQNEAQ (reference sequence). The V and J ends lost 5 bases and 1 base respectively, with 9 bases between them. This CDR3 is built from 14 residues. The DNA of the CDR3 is TGTGCCAGCAGCAGCCGACAATCTGGAAACACCATATATTTT. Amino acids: CASSSRQSGNTIYF.

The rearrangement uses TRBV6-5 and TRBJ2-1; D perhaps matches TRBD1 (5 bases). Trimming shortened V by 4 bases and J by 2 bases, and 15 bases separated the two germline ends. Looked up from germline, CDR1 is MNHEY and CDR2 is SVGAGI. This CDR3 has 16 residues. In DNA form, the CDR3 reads TGTGCCAGCAGTTCCTTCAGGGATTATACCTACAATGAGCAGTTCTTC. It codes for CASSSFRDYTYNEQFF.

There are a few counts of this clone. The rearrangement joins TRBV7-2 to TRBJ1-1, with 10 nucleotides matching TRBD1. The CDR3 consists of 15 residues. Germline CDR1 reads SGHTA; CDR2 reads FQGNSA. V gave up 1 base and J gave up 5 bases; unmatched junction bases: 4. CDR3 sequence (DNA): TGTGCCAGCAGCTTAGGTGGGACAGGGGCTACTGAAGCTTTCTTT. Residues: CASSLGGTGATEAFF.

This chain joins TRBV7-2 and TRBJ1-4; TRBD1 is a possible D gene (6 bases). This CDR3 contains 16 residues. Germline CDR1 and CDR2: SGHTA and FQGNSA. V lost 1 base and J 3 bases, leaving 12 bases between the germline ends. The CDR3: CASSLDQTGANEKLFF. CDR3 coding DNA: TGTGCCAGCAGCTTAGACCAGACAGGTGCTAATGAAAAACTGTTTTTT.

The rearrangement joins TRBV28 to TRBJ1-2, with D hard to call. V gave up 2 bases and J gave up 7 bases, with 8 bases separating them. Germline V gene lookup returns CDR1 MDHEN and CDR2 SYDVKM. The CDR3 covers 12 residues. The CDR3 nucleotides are TGTGCCAGCAGTTTAAGGGCGACTGGCTACACCTTC. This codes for CASSLRATGYTF.

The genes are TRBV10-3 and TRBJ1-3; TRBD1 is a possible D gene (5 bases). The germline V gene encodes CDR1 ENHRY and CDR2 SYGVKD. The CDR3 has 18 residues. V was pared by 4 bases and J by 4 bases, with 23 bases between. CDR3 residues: CAISGGVRGNYGGNTIYF. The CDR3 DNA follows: TGTGCCATCAGTGGAGGCGTGAGGGGAAATTATGGAGGAAACACCATATATTTT.

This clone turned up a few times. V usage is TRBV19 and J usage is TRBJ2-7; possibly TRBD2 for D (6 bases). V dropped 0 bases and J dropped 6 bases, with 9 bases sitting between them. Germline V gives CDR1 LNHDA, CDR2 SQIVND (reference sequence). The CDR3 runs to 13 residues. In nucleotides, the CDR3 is TGTGCCAGTAGTATAGACCCGGGACTCGAGCAGTACTTC. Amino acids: CASSIDPGLEQYF.

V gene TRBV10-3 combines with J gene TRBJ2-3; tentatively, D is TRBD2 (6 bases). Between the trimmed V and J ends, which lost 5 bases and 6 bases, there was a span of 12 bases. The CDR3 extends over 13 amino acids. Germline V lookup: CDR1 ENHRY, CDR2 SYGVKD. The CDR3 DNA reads TGTGCCATCAGTCGGGAGTTAGGGGATACGCAGTATTTT. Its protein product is CAISRELGDTQYF.

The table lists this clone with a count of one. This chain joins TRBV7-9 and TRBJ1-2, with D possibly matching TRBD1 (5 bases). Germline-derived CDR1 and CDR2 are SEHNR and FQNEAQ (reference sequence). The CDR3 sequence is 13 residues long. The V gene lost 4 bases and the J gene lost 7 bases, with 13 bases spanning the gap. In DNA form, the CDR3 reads TGTGCCAGCAGCTCCGGGGGGGTAGGTGGCTACACCTTC. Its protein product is CASSSGGVGGYTF.

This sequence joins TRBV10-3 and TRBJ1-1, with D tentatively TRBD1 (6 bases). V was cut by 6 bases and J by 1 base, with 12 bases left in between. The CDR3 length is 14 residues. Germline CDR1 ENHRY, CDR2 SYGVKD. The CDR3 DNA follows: TGTGCCATCAGACGACGACAGGAGAACACTGAAGCTTTCTTT. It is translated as CAIRRRQENTEAFF.

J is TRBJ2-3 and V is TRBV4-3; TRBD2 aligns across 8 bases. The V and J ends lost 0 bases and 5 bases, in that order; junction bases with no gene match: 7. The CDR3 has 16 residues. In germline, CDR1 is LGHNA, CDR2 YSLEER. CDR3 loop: CASSQEGGLVLDTQYF. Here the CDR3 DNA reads TGCGCCAGCAGCCAAGAAGGGGGACTAGTTTTAGATACGCAGTATTTT.

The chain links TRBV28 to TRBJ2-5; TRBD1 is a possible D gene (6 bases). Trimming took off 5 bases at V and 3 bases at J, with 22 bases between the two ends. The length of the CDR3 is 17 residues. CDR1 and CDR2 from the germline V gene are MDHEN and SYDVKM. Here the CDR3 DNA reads TGTGCCAGCAGTCTAATGGTGCAGGGGCTATTGGAAGAGACCCAGTACTTC. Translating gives CASSLMVQGLLEETQYF.

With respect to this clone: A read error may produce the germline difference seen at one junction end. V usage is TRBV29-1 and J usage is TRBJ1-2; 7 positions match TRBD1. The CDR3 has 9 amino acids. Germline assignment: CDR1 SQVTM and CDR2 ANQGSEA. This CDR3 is CSVDEGASF. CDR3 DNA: TGCAGCGTTGATGAGGGGGCCTCTTTC.

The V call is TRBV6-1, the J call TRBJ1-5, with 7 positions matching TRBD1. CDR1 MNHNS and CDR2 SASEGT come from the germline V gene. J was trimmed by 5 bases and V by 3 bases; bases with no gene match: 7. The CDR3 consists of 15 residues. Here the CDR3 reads CASSDDYRGHQPQHF. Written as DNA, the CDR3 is TGTGCCAGCAGTGACGATTACAGGGGCCATCAGCCCCAGCATTTT.

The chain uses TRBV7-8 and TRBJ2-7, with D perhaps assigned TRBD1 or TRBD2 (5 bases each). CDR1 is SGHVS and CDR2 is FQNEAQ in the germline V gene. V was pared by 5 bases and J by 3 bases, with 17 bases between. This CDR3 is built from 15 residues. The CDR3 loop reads CASSPYEGIRYEQYF. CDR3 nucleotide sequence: TGTGCCAGCAGCCCATACGAGGGGATACGCTACGAGCAGTACTTC.